This T cell receptor beta chain was recovered during a study of blood T cell repertoires in COVID-19. About the study: Acute and convalescent COVID-19 specimens originated in the United States, Italy and Spain.

Trimming pared 6 bases from V and 5 bases from J, leaving 17 bases between. Per germline, CDR1 MDHEN and CDR2 SYDVKM. The CDR3 extends over 14 amino acids. Original processing methods: Reference gene primer amplification yielded estimated nucleated cell counts. Profiling relied on immunoSEQ multiplex PCR, and the TCRdb table lists in-frame clones only, not all of them. V and J calls and clone size are as listed in that table; D and trimming were resolved from the DNA. The table shows some 200,000 clones, with about nine tenths occurring only once. The chain recombines TRBV28 with TRBJ2-7; D uncertain. The sequence was collected from a man in his sixties or seventies with acute or convalescent COVID-19. The sample consisted of peripheral blood. The CDR3 reads CASRGSLGLNEQYF. The CDR3, as DNA: TGTGCCAGCAGGGGTAGCCTTGGCCTGAACGAGCAGTACTTC.